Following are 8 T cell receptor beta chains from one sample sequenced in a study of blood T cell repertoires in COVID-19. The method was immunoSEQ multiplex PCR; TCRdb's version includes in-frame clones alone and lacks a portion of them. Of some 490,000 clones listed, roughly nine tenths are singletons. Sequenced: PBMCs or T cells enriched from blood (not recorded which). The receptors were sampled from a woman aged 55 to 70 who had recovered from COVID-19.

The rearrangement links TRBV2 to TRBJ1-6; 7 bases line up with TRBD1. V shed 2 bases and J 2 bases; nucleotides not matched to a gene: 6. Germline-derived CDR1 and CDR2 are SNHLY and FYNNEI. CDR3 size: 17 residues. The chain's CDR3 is CASSEFTGVTYNSPLHF. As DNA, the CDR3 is TGTGCCAGCAGTGAATTTACAGGGGTAACCTATAATTCACCCCTCCACTTT.

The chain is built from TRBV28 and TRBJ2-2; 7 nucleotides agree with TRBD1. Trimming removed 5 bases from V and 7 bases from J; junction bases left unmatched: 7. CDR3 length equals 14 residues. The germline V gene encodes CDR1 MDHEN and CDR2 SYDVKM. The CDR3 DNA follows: TGTGCCAGCAGTAGCCGGGACAGAGGCGGGGAGCTGTTTTTT. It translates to CASSSRDRGGELFF.

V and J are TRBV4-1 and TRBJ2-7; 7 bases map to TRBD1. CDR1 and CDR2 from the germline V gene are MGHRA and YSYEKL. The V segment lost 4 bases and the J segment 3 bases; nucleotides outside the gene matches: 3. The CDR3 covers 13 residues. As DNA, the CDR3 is TGCGCCAGCAGCCCGAGACAGGGCTACGAGCAGTACTTC. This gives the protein CASSPRQGYEQYF.

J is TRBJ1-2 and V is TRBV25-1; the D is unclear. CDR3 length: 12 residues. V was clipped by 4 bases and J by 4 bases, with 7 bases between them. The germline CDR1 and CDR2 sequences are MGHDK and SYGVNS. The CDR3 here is CASSGGSYGYTF. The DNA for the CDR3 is TGTGCCAGCAGTGGCGGATCCTATGGCTACACCTTC.

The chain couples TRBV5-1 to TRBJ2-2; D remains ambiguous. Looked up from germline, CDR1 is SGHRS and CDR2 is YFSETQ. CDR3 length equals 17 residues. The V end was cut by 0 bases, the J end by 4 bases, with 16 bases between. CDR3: CASSLAAAALGTGELFF. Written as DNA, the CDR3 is TGCGCCAGCAGCTTGGCCGCTGCGGCATTAGGCACCGGGGAGCTGTTTTTT.

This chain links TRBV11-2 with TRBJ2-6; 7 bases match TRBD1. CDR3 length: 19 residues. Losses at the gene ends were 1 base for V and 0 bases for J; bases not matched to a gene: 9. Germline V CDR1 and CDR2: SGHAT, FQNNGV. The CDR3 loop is CASSLALGQPLSGANVLTF. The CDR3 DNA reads TGTGCCAGCAGCTTAGCGCTGGGACAGCCACTCTCTGGGGCCAACGTCCTGACTTTC.

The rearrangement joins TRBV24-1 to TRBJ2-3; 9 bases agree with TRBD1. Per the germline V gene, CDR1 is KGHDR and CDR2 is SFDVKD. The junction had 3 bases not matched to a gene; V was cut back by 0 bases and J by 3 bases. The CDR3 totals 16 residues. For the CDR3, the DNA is TGTGCCACCAGTGATTTGGTGGGACAGGGAACAGATACGCAGTATTTT. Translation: CATSDLVGQGTDTQYF.

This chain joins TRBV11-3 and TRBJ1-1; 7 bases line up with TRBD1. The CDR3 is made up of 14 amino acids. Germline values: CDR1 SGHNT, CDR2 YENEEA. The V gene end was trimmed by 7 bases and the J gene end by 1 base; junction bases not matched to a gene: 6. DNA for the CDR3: TGTGCCAGCACCTCAGGGGGTCAGAACACTGAAGCTTTCTTT. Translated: CASTSGGQNTEAFF.